The clone carrying this T cell receptor (beta chain) was seen many times. The antigen remains unidentified. Next came a second PCR, run for about 7 to 12 cycles, which used a sample-barcoded 5' primer along with a J-beta primer mix. Any given sample supplied a minimum of 2.5 million CDR3-containing paired-end reads. MiXCR, applied by TCRdb to the 5' RACE reads, yields one record per CDR3 protein. The table has roughly 640,000 distinct CDR3 sequences, about 30% seen once. This record belongs to a study of blood T cells in healthy people across ages. Study-wide background: Template switching retrieved approximately one barcoded beta molecule for each two T cells.

General study results and limits: More naive CD4+ cells and higher diversity marked long-lived donors relative to aged donors.

The CDR3 extends over 12 amino acids. V was cut by 5 bases and J by 1 base, with 6 bases left in between. Germline V gene data show CDR1 as SGHTA and CDR2 as FQGNSA. There were at least 5.5 micrograms of total RNA extracted from every sample. This receptor was taken from a woman older than 75 in good health. The specimen was blood. This chain links TRBV7-2 with TRBJ2-7; D not certain. The chain's CDR3 is CASSQQSYEQYF. In DNA form, the CDR3 reads TGTGCCAGCAGCCAACAGTCCTACGAGCAGTACTTC. The full variable domain, its missing parts supplied by reference TRBV7-2 and TRBJ2-7, is GAGVSQSPSNKVTEKGKDVELRCDPISGHTALYWYRQSLGQGLEFLIYFQGNSAPDKSGLPSDRFSAERTGGSVSTLTIQRTQQEDSAVYLCASSQQSYEQYFGPGTRLTVT.